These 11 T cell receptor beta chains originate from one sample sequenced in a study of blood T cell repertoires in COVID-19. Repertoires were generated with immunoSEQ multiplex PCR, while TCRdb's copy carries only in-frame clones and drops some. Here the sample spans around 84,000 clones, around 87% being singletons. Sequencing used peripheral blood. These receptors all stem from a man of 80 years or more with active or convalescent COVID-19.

The CDR3 protein is CASSRDLGNEKLFF. CDR3 bases: TGTGCCAGCAGCCGGGACTTAGGAAATGAAAAACTGTTTTTT. The chain combines TRBV6-4 with TRBJ1-4; possible D gene TRBD1, 5 bases. The V end was cut by 6 bases, the J end by 5 bases, with 13 bases between. The CDR3 totals 14 residues. Per germline, CDR1 MRHNA and CDR2 SNTAGT.

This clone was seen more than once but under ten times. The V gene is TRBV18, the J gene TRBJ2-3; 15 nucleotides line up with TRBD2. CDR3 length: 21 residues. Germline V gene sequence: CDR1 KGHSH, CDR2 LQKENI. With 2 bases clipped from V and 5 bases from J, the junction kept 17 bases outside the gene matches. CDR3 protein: CASSPRVRQTGLAGGGDTQYF. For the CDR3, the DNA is TGTGCCAGCTCACCAAGAGTTCGGCAGACGGGACTAGCGGGAGGCGGAGATACGCAGTATTTT. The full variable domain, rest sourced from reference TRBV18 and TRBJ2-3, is NAGVMQNPRHLVRRRGQEARLRCSPMKGHSHVYWYRQLPEEGLKFMVYLQKENIIDESGMPKERFSAEFPKEGPSILRIQQVVRGDSAAYFCASSPRVRQTGLAGGGDTQYFGPGTRLTVL.

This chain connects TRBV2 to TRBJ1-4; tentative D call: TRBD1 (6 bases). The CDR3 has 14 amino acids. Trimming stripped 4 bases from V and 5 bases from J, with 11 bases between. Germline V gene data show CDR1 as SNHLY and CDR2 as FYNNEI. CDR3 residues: CASSAQGINEKLFF. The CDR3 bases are TGTGCCAGCAGTGCGCAGGGGATAAATGAAAAACTGTTTTTT.

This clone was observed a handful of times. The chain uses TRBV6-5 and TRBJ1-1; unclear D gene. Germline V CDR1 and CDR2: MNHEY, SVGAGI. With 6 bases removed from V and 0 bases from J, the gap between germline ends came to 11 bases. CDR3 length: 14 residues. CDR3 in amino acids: CASRTERVNTEAFF. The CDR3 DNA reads TGTGCCAGCAGAACCGAGCGGGTGAACACTGAAGCTTTCTTT.

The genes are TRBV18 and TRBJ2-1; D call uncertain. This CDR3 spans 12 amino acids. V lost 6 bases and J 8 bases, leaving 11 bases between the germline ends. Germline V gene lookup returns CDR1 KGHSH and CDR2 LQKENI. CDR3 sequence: CASSISWHEQFF. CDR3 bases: TGTGCCAGCTCCATCAGTTGGCATGAGCAGTTCTTC.

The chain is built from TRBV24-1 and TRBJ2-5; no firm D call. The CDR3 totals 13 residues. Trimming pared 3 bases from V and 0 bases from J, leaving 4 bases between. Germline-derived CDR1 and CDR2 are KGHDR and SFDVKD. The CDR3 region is CATSDQYQETQYF. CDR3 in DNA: TGTGCCACCAGTGATCAGTACCAAGAGACCCAGTACTTC.

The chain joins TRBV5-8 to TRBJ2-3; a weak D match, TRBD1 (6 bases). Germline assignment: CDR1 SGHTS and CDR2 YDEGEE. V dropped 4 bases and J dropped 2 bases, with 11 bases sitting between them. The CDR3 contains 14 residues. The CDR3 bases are TGTGCCAGCAGCCTCAGGGGATCCACAGATACGCAGTATTTT. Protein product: CASSLRGSTDTQYF. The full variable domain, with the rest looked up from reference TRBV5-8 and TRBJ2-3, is EAGVTQSPTHLIKTRGQQATLRCSPISGHTSVYWYQQALGLGLQFLLWYDEGEERNRGNFPPRFSGRQFPNYSSELNVNALELEDSALYLCASSLRGSTDTQYFGPGTRLTVL.

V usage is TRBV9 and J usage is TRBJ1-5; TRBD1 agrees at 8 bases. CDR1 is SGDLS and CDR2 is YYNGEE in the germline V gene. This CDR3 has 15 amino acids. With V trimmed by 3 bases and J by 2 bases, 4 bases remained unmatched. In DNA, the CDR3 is TGTGCCAGCAGCGCAGGGGGCTTTGGCAATCAGCCCCAGCATTTT. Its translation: CASSAGGFGNQPQHF.

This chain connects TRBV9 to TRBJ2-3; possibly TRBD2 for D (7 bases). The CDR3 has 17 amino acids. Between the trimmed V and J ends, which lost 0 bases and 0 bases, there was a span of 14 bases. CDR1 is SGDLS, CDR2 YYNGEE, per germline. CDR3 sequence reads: CASSVGRTAGSTDTQYF. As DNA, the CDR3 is TGTGCCAGCAGCGTAGGACGGACAGCGGGGAGCACAGATACGCAGTATTTT.

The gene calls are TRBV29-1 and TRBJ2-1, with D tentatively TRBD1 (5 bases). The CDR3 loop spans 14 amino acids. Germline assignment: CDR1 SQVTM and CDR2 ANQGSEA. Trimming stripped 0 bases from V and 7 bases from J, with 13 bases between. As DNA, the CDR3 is TGCAGCGTTGAAGAGTGGCAGGGTGGTAATGAGCAGTTCTTC. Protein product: CSVEEWQGGNEQFF.

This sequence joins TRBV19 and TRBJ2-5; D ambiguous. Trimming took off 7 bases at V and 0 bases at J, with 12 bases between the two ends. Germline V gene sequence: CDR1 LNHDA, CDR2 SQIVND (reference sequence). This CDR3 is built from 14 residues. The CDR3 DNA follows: TGTGCCAGTATGTCTGCTGTAGACCAAGAGACCCAGTACTTC. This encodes CASMSAVDQETQYF.